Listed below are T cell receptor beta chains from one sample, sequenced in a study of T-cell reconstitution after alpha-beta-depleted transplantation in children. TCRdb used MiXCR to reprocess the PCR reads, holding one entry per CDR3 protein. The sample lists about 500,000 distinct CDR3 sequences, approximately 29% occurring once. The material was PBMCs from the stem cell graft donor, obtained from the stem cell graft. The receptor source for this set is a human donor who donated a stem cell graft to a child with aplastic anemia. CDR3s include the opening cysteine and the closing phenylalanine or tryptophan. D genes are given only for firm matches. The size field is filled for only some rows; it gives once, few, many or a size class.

CDR3nt: TGTGCCAGCAGTTTTTCGGGGGCGAATGAAAAACTGTTTTTT
CDR3aa: CASSFSGANEKLFF
v_gene: TRBV12-3/TRBV12-4
j_gene: TRBJ1-4
d_gene: NA
abundance: NA

CDR3nt: TGTGCCAGCAGCCCCAGGACCGGGACTAGCTGGGAGACCCAGTACTTC
CDR3aa: CASSPRTGTSWETQYF
v_gene: TRBV14
j_gene: TRBJ2-5
d_gene: TRBD2
abundance: NA

CDR3nt: TGTGCCGGCAGAGGAGATCGACAGCCCAATGAGCAGTTCTTC
CDR3aa: CAGRGDRQPNEQFF
v_gene: TRBV12-3/TRBV12-4
j_gene: TRBJ2-1
d_gene: NA
abundance: NA

CDR3nt: TGTGCCAGCAGGGGACAGGGGGCGCGGGCCCAGCATTTT
CDR3aa: CASRGQGARAQHF
v_gene: TRBV12-3/TRBV12-4
j_gene: TRBJ1-5
d_gene: TRBD1
abundance: few

CDR3nt: TGTGCCAGCTCACCGGAGACAGCCAACACCGGGGAGCTGTTTTTT
CDR3aa: CASSPETANTGELFF
v_gene: TRBV18
j_gene: TRBJ2-2
d_gene: NA
abundance: NA

CDR3nt: TGTGCCAGCAGTTCCCTTTGGAATGAGCAGTTCTTC
CDR3aa: CASSSLWNEQFF
v_gene: TRBV6-6
j_gene: TRBJ2-1
d_gene: NA
abundance: few

CDR3nt: TGCAGCGTCGAAATACGGGACCAGCACACTGAAGCTTTCTTT
CDR3aa: CSVEIRDQHTEAFF
v_gene: TRBV29-1
j_gene: TRBJ1-1
d_gene: NA
abundance: NA

CDR3nt: TGTACTCTACGCCGCCGGGGGGCATCGGGAGTCCATGAGCAGTTCTTC
CDR3aa: CTLRRRGASGVHEQFF
v_gene: TRBV20-1
j_gene: TRBJ2-1
d_gene: NA
abundance: NA

CDR3nt: TGTGCCAGCAGTAGCAGGGGGGTAGGCTACACCTTC
CDR3aa: CASSSRGVGYTF
v_gene: TRBV6-6
j_gene: TRBJ1-2
d_gene: TRBD1
abundance: NA

CDR3nt: TGTGCCAGCTCATTAAACGGGGACAACACCGGGGAGCTGTTTTTT
CDR3aa: CASSLNGDNTGELFF
v_gene: TRBV18
j_gene: TRBJ2-2
d_gene: NA
abundance: few

CDR3nt: TGTGCCAGCTCACCCCGGGACAGGTTGACGAACACTGAAGCTTTCTTT
CDR3aa: CASSPRDRLTNTEAFF
v_gene: TRBV18
j_gene: TRBJ1-1
d_gene: TRBD1
abundance: NA

CDR3nt: TGTGCCAGCAGTGCATACTGGGGTTCTAATGAGCAGTTCTTC
CDR3aa: CASSAYWGSNEQFF
v_gene: TRBV27
j_gene: TRBJ2-1
d_gene: NA
abundance: NA

CDR3nt: TGTGCCAGCAGCGGGGGACTAGCGGGATCCTACGAGCAGTACTTC
CDR3aa: CASSGGLAGSYEQYF
v_gene: TRBV9
j_gene: TRBJ2-7
d_gene: TRBD2
abundance: NA

CDR3nt: TGTGCCAGCAGCGAACAGGGGCCAGGCCCGAATCAGCCCCAGCATTTT
CDR3aa: CASSEQGPGPNQPQHF
v_gene: TRBV25-1
j_gene: TRBJ1-5
d_gene: TRBD1
abundance: NA

CDR3nt: TGCAGTGCTAGGACCGGGACTAGCGGTTTAAATGAGCAGTTCTTC
CDR3aa: CSARTGTSGLNEQFF
v_gene: TRBV20-1
j_gene: TRBJ2-1
d_gene: TRBD2
abundance: few

CDR3nt: TGTGCCAGCAGTCCACAGACAGGGTTGGGCACTGAAGCTTTCTTT
CDR3aa: CASSPQTGLGTEAFF
v_gene: TRBV12-3/TRBV12-4
j_gene: TRBJ1-1
d_gene: TRBD1
abundance: few

CDR3nt: TGTGCCATCAGTAGAAGGGGTGATACGCAGTATTTT
CDR3aa: CAISRRGDTQYF
v_gene: TRBV10-3
j_gene: TRBJ2-3
d_gene: NA
abundance: NA

CDR3nt: TGCAGCGTCGACCAGATACTGAATCAGCCCCAGCATTTT
CDR3aa: CSVDQILNQPQHF
v_gene: TRBV29-1
j_gene: TRBJ1-5
d_gene: NA
abundance: NA

CDR3nt: TGTGCCAGCAGTTTTCAAGTGCCGAACACTGAAGCTTTCTTT
CDR3aa: CASSFQVPNTEAFF
v_gene: TRBV27
j_gene: TRBJ1-1
d_gene: NA
abundance: few

CDR3nt: TGTGCCAGCCGGATGGGGGATAATTCACCCCTCCACTTT
CDR3aa: CASRMGDNSPLHF
v_gene: TRBV27
j_gene: TRBJ1-6
d_gene: NA
abundance: NA

CDR3nt: TGCAGTGCTAGACTAGGACAGGGAAAAGAGACCCAGTACTTC
CDR3aa: CSARLGQGKETQYF
v_gene: TRBV20-1
j_gene: TRBJ2-5
d_gene: TRBD1
abundance: few

CDR3nt: TGTGCCAGCAGTTCGAATAGCGGCTACAATGAGCAGTTCTTC
CDR3aa: CASSSNSGYNEQFF
v_gene: TRBV6-5
j_gene: TRBJ2-1
d_gene: NA
abundance: few

CDR3nt: TGCAGTGCTAGGCAAGGGTCACTTTACAATGAGCAGTTCTTC
CDR3aa: CSARQGSLYNEQFF
v_gene: TRBV20-1
j_gene: TRBJ2-1
d_gene: NA
abundance: NA

CDR3nt: TGTGCCAGCAGCCGCCTCCGTGGGACTAGCGGGAGCTACAATGAGCAGTTCTTC
CDR3aa: CASSRLRGTSGSYNEQFF
v_gene: TRBV6-2/TRBV6-3
j_gene: TRBJ2-1
d_gene: TRBD2
abundance: few

CDR3nt: TGTGCCAGCAGTTCCTGGTTTACTGGGGAGCAGTACTTC
CDR3aa: CASSSWFTGEQYF
v_gene: TRBV25-1
j_gene: TRBJ2-7
d_gene: NA
abundance: once

CDR3nt: TGCGCCAGCAACGCAGGGGGCACAGATACGCAGTATTTT
CDR3aa: CASNAGGTDTQYF
v_gene: TRBV5-1
j_gene: TRBJ2-3
d_gene: NA
abundance: few

CDR3nt: TGCGCCAGCAGCACTGCCGGGAGGTACGAGCAGTACTTC
CDR3aa: CASSTAGRYEQYF
v_gene: TRBV5-1
j_gene: TRBJ2-7
d_gene: TRBD2
abundance: NA

CDR3nt: TGTGCCAGCAGTGGAACCAGGAATCCTTCCTATGGCTACACCTTC
CDR3aa: CASSGTRNPSYGYTF
v_gene: TRBV6-1
j_gene: TRBJ1-2
d_gene: NA
abundance: NA

CDR3nt: TGTGCCAGCAGTTTCAGTTCCAGGGCGGATGGCTACACCTTC
CDR3aa: CASSFSSRADGYTF
v_gene: TRBV12-3/TRBV12-4
j_gene: TRBJ1-2
d_gene: NA
abundance: NA

CDR3nt: TGTGCCAGCAGTTTATTCGGGAGGGCCCTGGAGGATACGCAGTATTTT
CDR3aa: CASSLFGRALEDTQYF
v_gene: TRBV27
j_gene: TRBJ2-3
d_gene: TRBD2
abundance: few

CDR3nt: TGTGCCAGCAGCTCGGGACGTAATGAAAAACTGTTTTTT
CDR3aa: CASSSGRNEKLFF
v_gene: TRBV5-6
j_gene: TRBJ1-4
d_gene: NA
abundance: once

CDR3nt: TGCGCCAGCAGAGAACTAGCGGGAGACACCGGGGAGCTGTTTTTT
CDR3aa: CASRELAGDTGELFF
v_gene: TRBV5-1
j_gene: TRBJ2-2
d_gene: TRBD2
abundance: NA

CDR3nt: TGTGCCAGCAGTAGGGTGGGGGTCGCCAATCAGCCCCAGCATTTT
CDR3aa: CASSRVGVANQPQHF
v_gene: TRBV12-3/TRBV12-4
j_gene: TRBJ1-5
d_gene: NA
abundance: NA

CDR3nt: TGTGCCATCAGTGACAGGGAGAATGAAGCTTTCTTT
CDR3aa: CAISDRENEAFF
v_gene: TRBV10-3
j_gene: TRBJ1-1
d_gene: NA
abundance: few

CDR3nt: TGTGCCAGCTCACCAGCGGGGACAAAATACAATGAGCAGTTCTTC
CDR3aa: CASSPAGTKYNEQFF
v_gene: TRBV18
j_gene: TRBJ2-1
d_gene: NA
abundance: few

CDR3nt: TGCGCCAGCAGTCTAGGGCAGCTAAAAGATACGCAGTATTTT
CDR3aa: CASSLGQLKDTQYF
v_gene: TRBV5-1
j_gene: TRBJ2-3
d_gene: NA
abundance: few

CDR3nt: TGTGCCAGCAGTCCTAGGCCCGGGAGGGCTAATGAAAAACTGTTTTTT
CDR3aa: CASSPRPGRANEKLFF
v_gene: TRBV27
j_gene: TRBJ1-4
d_gene: NA
abundance: NA